The T cell receptor beta chain under discussion was sequenced for a study of shared clonotypes between healthy human individuals (dated by TCRdb to the early 2020s). The study in broad terms: The cohort comprised a couple of women and a few men aged 18 to 49 years. Each donor's leukapheresis produced roughly between about 0.9 and 9.5 billion PBMCs. For each donor, CD4 naive and CD4 memory were each run on three plates, CD8 naive on two plates, and CD8 memory on one plate. Different laboratories and diverse techniques were used to prepare libraries and sequence TCR repertoires, to increase sequencing depth and limit assay-specific biases. To estimate repertoire size and how much clonotype sharing occurs between individuals, the study deeply sequenced the blood TCR repertoires of about 5 healthy adults. Here is what the overall study found, with its caveats: Clonotypes shared by all four sorted-subset donors showed higher generation probabilities than non-shared clonotypes. Only blood was sampled, and tissue TCR repertoires likely differ from those in blood. Naive subsets generally had larger estimated clonotype richness than memory subsets did. Pairwise subsampling indicated that sequencing depth was expected to affect the degree of clonotype sharing among donors. Even with the large sequencing depth, rarefaction of the sorted-subset datasets indicated that sequencing was incomplete. The genetic and exposure-history diversity represented was limited by the small number of donors. Sharing across a few donors was observed for 4.5% to 6.5% of naive CD4, around 3.5% of naive CD8, 2% to 2.5% of memory CD4, and about 0.38% of memory CD8 clonotypes.

On this clone itself: Its antigen target is currently unknown. No qualities accompany the bases; no much larger clone lies one base away. Other DNA sequences in this specimen translate into the identical CDR3.

Trimming at the junction amounts to 2 bases on V and 0 bases on J, and the germline ends lie 6 bases apart. From cysteine to phenylalanine, the CDR3 is 14 amino acids long. The read is trimmed to its CDR3 DNA, 42 bases read in frame from base 1. The germline V gene (reference sequence) gives CDR1 as PRHDT and CDR2 as FYEKMQ. Using the deep immunoSEQ assay, multiplex PCR amplified TCR CDR3 regions from genomic DNA. Extracted genomic DNA from each cell subset was spread evenly across all wells of several immunoSEQ 96-well plates, with each plate serving as a replicate. For sorted subsets, approximately 210 ng of genomic DNA, equivalent to around 30,000 T cell genomes, went into each replicate PCR. Purified libraries were quantified with a Qubit 3.0 fluorometer, sized on a Bioanalyzer 2100, and re-quantified with the KAPA Library Quantification kit. Every immunoSEQ 96-well plate was sequenced on a dedicated single-read 150-cycle Illumina NextSeq 550 flow cell. As for how the authors treated the data: Because the immunoSEQ output included only junctional sequences and no quality scores, the filtering could not be the same as the filtering used for full-length reads. To assign V/J genes and CDR3, sequences were annotated against IMGT germline references using PyIR, a Python wrapper for IgBLAST v1.9. Reads were removed for weak V/J assignments (E-value above 1e-6), missing CDR3, stop codons, out-of-frame junctions, or ambiguous translated residues. V3J clonotypes were defined by identical inferred V gene, J gene, and CDR3 amino acid sequence. Percentage overlap between repertoires was computed as shared unique clonotypes divided by the size of the smaller repertoire. Three approaches were used to assess repertoire richness: RTK rarefaction, the Chao1 estimator, and Recon v2.1 estimates of unobserved clonotypes. OLGA was used to compute generation probabilities for all TCRbeta clonotypes that the gDNA method yielded from a handful of donors. Imported from immuneACCESS, the table was reduced by TCRdb to in-frame sequences with V and J called. These copies leave out some clones; in studies compared against another copy, an unresolved V gene accounts for under half, and the cause of the remainder is not known. The D gene and trimming were derived from the DNA, and the V and J assignments and clone size from that table. This sample gives 1.5 million to 2.5 million clones in total; around 96% of them show up just once. In total, the top ten clones hold under 1.5% of the sample.

For the CD8 naive samples, CD45RO-negative cells were positively selected for CCR7, yielding a CD45RA+CCR7+ population from which TemRA cells were excluded. Healthy HIV-negative adults with no recently reported acute infections or vaccinations were included as donors. Every donor was a Caucasian adult living in Nashville, Tennessee, USA. Blood was obtained by leukapheresis, after which PBMCs were separated by Ficoll-Histopaque density gradient centrifugation and cryopreserved in liquid nitrogen vapor phase. Analytical flow cytometry was used to check the purity and quantity of each magnetically sorted T cell population. Genomic DNA was isolated from each sorted fraction and quantified by UV absorbance on a Nanodrop 2000c.

Material: naive CD8+ T cells sorted from blood. The cell subset or site label for this specimen denotes: CD45RA+CCR7+. This receptor chain uses TRBV13 and TRBJ2-3, with a tentative D gene TRBD1 over 5 matching bases. This TCR derives from a man aged 18 to 30 in good health. The bases are TGTGCCAGCAGCTTAAGGGGCAGCACAGATACGCAGTATTTT. Protein translation: CASSLRGSTDTQYF. Where the CDR3 stops, the reference TRBV13 and TRBJ2-3 genes take over; the full variable domain is AAGVIQSPRHLIKEKRETATLKCYPIPRHDTVYWYQQGPGQDPQFLISFYEKMQSDKGSIPDRFSAQQFSDYHSELNMSSLELGDSALYFCASSLRGSTDTQYFGPGTRLTVL.